A selection of T cell receptor beta chains follows, all from one sample in a study of identifying expanded T cells in peripheral blood. Using immunoSEQ multiplex PCR, the repertoire was profiled, and TCRdb retains in-frame clones only, with some absent. The data contain about 85,000 clones, 88% of them singletons. Sequencing input: blood. The receptor source for this set is a person between 18 and 69 years old in good health. Both conserved end residues are part of each CDR3. D genes are given only for firm matches. Only part of the rows carry a size: once, few, many, or a class if the clone is expanded.

j_call: TRBJ1-5
v_call: TRBV5-5
d_call: NA
cdr3_length: 13
clone_size: NA
cdr3_nt: TGTGCCAGCAGCTTATGGGGGGGACAGCCCCAGCATTTT
cdr3_aa: CASSLWGGQPQHF

j_call: TRBJ2-7
v_call: TRBV29-1
d_call: NA
cdr3_length: 13
clone_size: NA
cdr3_nt: TGCAGCGTTGAACCCCCGGGTCACGACGAGCAGTACTTC
cdr3_aa: CSVEPPGHDEQYF

j_call: TRBJ2-1
v_call: TRBV9
d_call: NA
cdr3_length: 16
clone_size: NA
cdr3_nt: TGTGCCAGCAGCTTCCTCCCAATAGCGGATCACAATGAGCAGTTCTTC
cdr3_aa: CASSFLPIADHNEQFF

j_call: TRBJ1-2
v_call: TRBV28
d_call: TRBD1
cdr3_length: 16
clone_size: NA
cdr3_nt: TGTGCCAGCAGGCCAGGACCGGGACAGGGTTACTATGGCTACACCTTC
cdr3_aa: CASRPGPGQGYYGYTF

j_call: TRBJ2-2
v_call: TRBV7-6
d_call: TRBD2
cdr3_length: 15
clone_size: NA
cdr3_nt: TGTGCCAGCACCCCGCGGGCGGGGGGGTCCGGGGAGCTGTTTTTT
cdr3_aa: CASTPRAGGSGELFF

j_call: TRBJ1-2
v_call: TRBV18
d_call: TRBD1
cdr3_length: 16
clone_size: few
cdr3_nt: TGTGCCAGCTCACCGGCATCCGGGACAGGGGGACTAGACTACACCTTC
cdr3_aa: CASSPASGTGGLDYTF

j_call: TRBJ2-5
v_call: TRBV5-4
d_call: NA
cdr3_length: 12
clone_size: NA
cdr3_nt: TGTGCCAGCAGCTGGGGCCAAGAGACCCAGTACTTC
cdr3_aa: CASSWGQETQYF

j_call: TRBJ2-5
v_call: TRBV7-6
d_call: NA
cdr3_length: 11
clone_size: NA
cdr3_nt: TGTGCCAGCAGCTTGTCCGAGACCCAGTACTTC
cdr3_aa: CASSLSETQYF

j_call: TRBJ2-1
v_call: TRBV29-1
d_call: TRBD1
cdr3_length: 15
clone_size: NA
cdr3_nt: TGCAGCGTTGAAGATCGAACAGGGGCATGGGGTGAGCAGTTCTTC
cdr3_aa: CSVEDRTGAWGEQFF

j_call: TRBJ2-2
v_call: TRBV5-1
d_call: TRBD1
cdr3_length: 14
clone_size: NA
cdr3_nt: TGCGCCAGCAGCTACGGGACAGAGGCTCGGGAGCTGTTTTTT
cdr3_aa: CASSYGTEARELFF

j_call: TRBJ2-1
v_call: TRBV6-5
d_call: TRBD2
cdr3_length: 15
clone_size: NA
cdr3_nt: TGTGCCAGCAGTTACGTTCCGGGGGGGCCTGGTGAGCAGTTCTTC
cdr3_aa: CASSYVPGGPGEQFF

j_call: TRBJ2-3
v_call: TRBV2
d_call: TRBD2
cdr3_length: 15
clone_size: few
cdr3_nt: TGTGCCAGCAGCCCGGGGGGGGGACTCACAGATACGCAGTATTTT
cdr3_aa: CASSPGGGLTDTQYF

j_call: TRBJ2-5
v_call: TRBV16
d_call: NA
cdr3_length: 17
clone_size: NA
cdr3_nt: TGTGCCAGCAGCGGCCGCCGCCTCCGGGACAAGGGAGAGACCCAGTACTTC
cdr3_aa: CASSGRRLRDKGETQYF

j_call: TRBJ2-3
v_call: TRBV5-6
d_call: TRBD2
cdr3_length: 14
clone_size: NA
cdr3_nt: TGTGCCAGCAGCTGGACTAGCCGGGGGGTTACGCAGTATTTT
cdr3_aa: CASSWTSRGVTQYF

j_call: TRBJ2-5
v_call: TRBV5-1
d_call: NA
cdr3_length: 13
clone_size: NA
cdr3_nt: TGCGCCAGCAGCCCGGACAGACAAGAGACCCAGTACTTC
cdr3_aa: CASSPDRQETQYF

j_call: TRBJ1-2
v_call: TRBV28
d_call: NA
cdr3_length: 14
clone_size: few
cdr3_nt: TGTGCCAGCAGAGGGGCTGTACTTTACTATGGCTACACCTTC
cdr3_aa: CASRGAVLYYGYTF

j_call: TRBJ1-2
v_call: TRBV6-6
d_call: TRBD1
cdr3_length: 13
clone_size: NA
cdr3_nt: TGTGCCAGCACTGGGACAGCCAACTATGGCTACACCTTC
cdr3_aa: CASTGTANYGYTF

j_call: TRBJ2-7
v_call: TRBV5-4
d_call: TRBD2
cdr3_length: 15
clone_size: NA
cdr3_nt: TGTGCCAGCAGCCCGGAACTAGCGGGGGGGCCCGAGCAGTACTTC
cdr3_aa: CASSPELAGGPEQYF

j_call: TRBJ1-1
v_call: TRBV19
d_call: NA
cdr3_length: 15
clone_size: NA
cdr3_nt: TGTGCCAGTACAGGTCGAGGGATCCATAACACTGAAGCTTTCTTT
cdr3_aa: CASTGRGIHNTEAFF

j_call: TRBJ1-2
v_call: TRBV7-2
d_call: TRBD1
cdr3_length: 15
clone_size: NA
cdr3_nt: TGTGCCAGCAGTAACATGAGGACAGGGAATAGGGGCTACACCTTC
cdr3_aa: CASSNMRTGNRGYTF

j_call: TRBJ2-5
v_call: TRBV7-9
d_call: NA
cdr3_length: 14
clone_size: NA
cdr3_nt: TGTGCCAGCAGCATATCCGGGACTCAAGAGACCCAGTACTTC
cdr3_aa: CASSISGTQETQYF

j_call: TRBJ1-4
v_call: TRBV7-6
d_call: NA
cdr3_length: 16
clone_size: NA
cdr3_nt: TGTGCCAGCAGCTTGAAAGGGCAGCGAGCGGATGAAAAACTGTTTTTT
cdr3_aa: CASSLKGQRADEKLFF

j_call: TRBJ1-1
v_call: TRBV10-3
d_call: NA
cdr3_length: 12
clone_size: NA
cdr3_nt: TGTGCCATCAGGCCACGGAACACTGAAGCTTTCTTT
cdr3_aa: CAIRPRNTEAFF

j_call: TRBJ1-2
v_call: TRBV5-4
d_call: NA
cdr3_length: 15
clone_size: NA
cdr3_nt: TGTGCCAGCAGCCCCCGGTCGGGTTTAGGGTATGGCTACACCTTC
cdr3_aa: CASSPRSGLGYGYTF

j_call: TRBJ2-1
v_call: TRBV10-3
d_call: TRBD2
cdr3_length: 14
clone_size: NA
cdr3_nt: TGTGCCGCTTCTAGCGGGGGCGGCGACAATGAGCAGTTCTTC
cdr3_aa: CAASSGGGDNEQFF

j_call: TRBJ2-1
v_call: TRBV7-9
d_call: NA
cdr3_length: 13
clone_size: NA
cdr3_nt: TGTGCCAGCAGCCCGCTGGGCGGTTCAGGGCAGTTCTTC
cdr3_aa: CASSPLGGSGQFF

j_call: TRBJ2-1
v_call: TRBV10-3
d_call: NA
cdr3_length: 16
clone_size: NA
cdr3_nt: TGTGCCATCAGGGGGGGCCAGGGTGAGGGCTACAATGAGCAGTTCTTC
cdr3_aa: CAIRGGQGEGYNEQFF

j_call: TRBJ1-2
v_call: TRBV27
d_call: TRBD1
cdr3_length: 17
clone_size: NA
cdr3_nt: TGTGCCAGCAGCCCCGGGGGGACAGGGATCTATAACTATGGCTACACCTTC
cdr3_aa: CASSPGGTGIYNYGYTF

j_call: TRBJ2-7
v_call: TRBV7-2
d_call: TRBD1
cdr3_length: 15
clone_size: NA
cdr3_nt: TGTGCCAGCAGCCTTCAGACAGGGTTCAACTACGAGCAGTACTTC
cdr3_aa: CASSLQTGFNYEQYF

j_call: TRBJ2-7
v_call: TRBV15
d_call: NA
cdr3_length: 14
clone_size: NA
cdr3_nt: TGTGCCACCAGCAGACTAGCTCTGGAGTACGAGCAGTACTTC
cdr3_aa: CATSRLALEYEQYF

j_call: TRBJ2-3
v_call: TRBV29-1
d_call: TRBD1
cdr3_length: 13
clone_size: NA
cdr3_nt: TGCAGCGCAGACAGGGGGCTGGAAGATACGCAGTATTTT
cdr3_aa: CSADRGLEDTQYF

j_call: TRBJ1-2
v_call: TRBV7-2
d_call: NA
cdr3_length: 16
clone_size: few
cdr3_nt: TGTGCCAGCAGCTCGACAGCCGCCGGAGCTAACTATGGCTACACCTTC
cdr3_aa: CASSSTAAGANYGYTF

j_call: TRBJ1-2
v_call: TRBV6-4
d_call: TRBD1
cdr3_length: 15
clone_size: NA
cdr3_nt: TGTGCCAGCAGTTTCGACAGGGACGCTAACTATGGCTACACCTTC
cdr3_aa: CASSFDRDANYGYTF